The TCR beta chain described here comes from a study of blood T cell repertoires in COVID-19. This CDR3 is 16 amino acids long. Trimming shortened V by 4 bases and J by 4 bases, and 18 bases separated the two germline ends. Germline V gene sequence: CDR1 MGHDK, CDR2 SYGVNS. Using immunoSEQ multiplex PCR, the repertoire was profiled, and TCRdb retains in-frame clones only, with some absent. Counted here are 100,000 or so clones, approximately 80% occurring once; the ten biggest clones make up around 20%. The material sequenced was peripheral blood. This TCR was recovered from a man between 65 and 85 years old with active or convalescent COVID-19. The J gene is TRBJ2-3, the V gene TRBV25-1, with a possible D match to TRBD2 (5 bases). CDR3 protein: CASSASTAEDPDTQYF. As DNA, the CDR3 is TGTGCCAGCAGTGCGTCGACGGCGGAGGATCCAGATACGCAGTATTTT.